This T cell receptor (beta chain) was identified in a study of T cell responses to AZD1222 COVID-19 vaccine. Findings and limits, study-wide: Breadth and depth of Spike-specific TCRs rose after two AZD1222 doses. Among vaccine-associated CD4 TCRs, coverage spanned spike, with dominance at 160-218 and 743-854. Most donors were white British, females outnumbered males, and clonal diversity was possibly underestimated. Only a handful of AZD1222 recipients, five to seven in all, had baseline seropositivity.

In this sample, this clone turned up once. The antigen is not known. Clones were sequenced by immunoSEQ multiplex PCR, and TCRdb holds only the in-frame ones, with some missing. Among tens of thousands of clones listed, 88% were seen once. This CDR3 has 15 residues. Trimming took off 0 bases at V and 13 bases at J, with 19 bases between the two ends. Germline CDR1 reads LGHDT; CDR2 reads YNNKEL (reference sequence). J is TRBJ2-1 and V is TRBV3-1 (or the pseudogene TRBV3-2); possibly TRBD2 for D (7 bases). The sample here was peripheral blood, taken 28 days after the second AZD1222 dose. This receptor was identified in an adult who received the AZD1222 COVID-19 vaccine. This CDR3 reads CASSQDTSAQTGQFF. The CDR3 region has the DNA TGTGCCAGCAGCCAAGACACTAGCGCCCAGACAGGTCAGTTCTTC.